The T cell receptor (beta chain) under discussion was sequenced for a study of molecular identifiers for immune sequencing clone quantification. Whole-study findings and limits: The sizes of highly expanded clones could be underestimated when identical TCR molecules share a barcode. The study found clones above 20 RNA copies held over 99% of effector molecules and under 1% in naive cells.

Germline assignment: CDR1 SGHDT and CDR2 YYEEEE. This CDR3 is 17 amino acids long. The ends were cut back, 0 bases at V and 1 base at J, with 16 bases in the middle. The CD8+CD4-CCR7+CD45RA+ phenotype defined the sorted naive CD8 T cells. TCRdb reprocessed the PCR reads with MiXCR, giving one entry per CDR3 protein. Of around 460,000 distinct CDR3 sequences listed, around a fifth were seen once; the top ten hold about 0.8%. Worth noting for this clonotype: Antigen: not known.

The TCR comes from a human donor in good health. Some libraries in this study had Jurkat cell RNA spiked in. The chain couples TRBV5-6 to TRBJ2-5; D gene unclear. Sequenced material: naive CD8+ T cells from blood, with Jurkat cell RNA spiked in. Subset indicated: FACS-sorted CD8+CD4-CCR7+CD45RA+ naive T cells. The CDR3 DNA reads TGTGCCAGCAGCTTGGCGGGCTCACCCTCGAGCCAAGAGACCCAGTACTTC. Translation: CASSLAGSPSSQETQYF. Filled out from reference TRBV5-6 and TRBJ2-5, the complete variable domain reads DAGVTQSPTHLIKTRGQQVTLRCSPKSGHDTVSWYQQALGQGPQFIFQYYEEEERQRGNFPDRFSGHQFPNYSSELNVNALLLGDSALYLCASSLAGSPSSQETQYFGPGTRLLVL.